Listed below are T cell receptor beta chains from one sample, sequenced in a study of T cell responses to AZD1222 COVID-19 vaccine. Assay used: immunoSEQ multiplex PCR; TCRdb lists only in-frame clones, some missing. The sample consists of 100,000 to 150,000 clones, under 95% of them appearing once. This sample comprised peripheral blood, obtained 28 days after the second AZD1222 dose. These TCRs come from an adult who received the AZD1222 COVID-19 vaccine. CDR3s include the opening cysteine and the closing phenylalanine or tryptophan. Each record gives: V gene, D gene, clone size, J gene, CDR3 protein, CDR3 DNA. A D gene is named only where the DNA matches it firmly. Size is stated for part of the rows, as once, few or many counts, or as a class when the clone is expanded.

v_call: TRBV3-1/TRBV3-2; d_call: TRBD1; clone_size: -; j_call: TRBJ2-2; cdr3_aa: CASSPTTGGSGELFF; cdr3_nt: TGTGCCAGCAGCCCGACGACAGGGGGCTCCGGGGAGCTGTTTTTT
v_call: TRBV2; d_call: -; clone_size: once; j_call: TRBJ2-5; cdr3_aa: CASSVRETQYF; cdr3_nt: TGTGCCAGCAGTGTCCGGGAGACCCAGTACTTC
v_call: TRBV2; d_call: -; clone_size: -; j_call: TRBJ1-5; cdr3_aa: CASSFEYVEPQHF; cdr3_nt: TGTGCCAGCAGTTTTGAGTACGTGGAGCCCCAGCATTTT
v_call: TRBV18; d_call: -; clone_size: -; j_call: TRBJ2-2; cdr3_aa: CASSGPRERSNTGELFF; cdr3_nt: TGTGCCAGCTCGGGGCCACGGGAGCGTTCGAACACCGGGGAGCTGTTTTTT
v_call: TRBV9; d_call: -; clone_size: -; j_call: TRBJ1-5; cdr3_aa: CASSPTGNSNQPQHF; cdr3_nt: TGTGCCAGCAGCCCCACAGGGAATAGCAATCAGCCCCAGCATTTT
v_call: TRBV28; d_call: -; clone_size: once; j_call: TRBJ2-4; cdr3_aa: CASSPPPGQNIQYF; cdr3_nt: TGTGCCAGCAGTCCTCCGCCAGGGCAAAACATTCAGTACTTC
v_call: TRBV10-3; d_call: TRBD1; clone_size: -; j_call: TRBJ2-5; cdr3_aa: CAISERDRGQETQYF; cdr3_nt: TGTGCCATCAGTGAGCGGGACAGGGGGCAAGAGACCCAGTACTTC
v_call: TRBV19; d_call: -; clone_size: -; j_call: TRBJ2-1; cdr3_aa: CASRGGTAYNEQFF; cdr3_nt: TGTGCCAGTAGGGGCGGGACAGCCTACAATGAGCAGTTCTTC
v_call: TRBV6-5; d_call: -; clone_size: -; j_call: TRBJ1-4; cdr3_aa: CASNLGAGNEKLFF; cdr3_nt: TGTGCCAGCAATTTGGGGGCGGGTAATGAAAAACTGTTTTTT
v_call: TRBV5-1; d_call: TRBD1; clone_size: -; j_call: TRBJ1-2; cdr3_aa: CASSLGSDRANYGYTF; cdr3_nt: TGCGCCAGCAGCTTGGGCTCGGACAGGGCTAACTATGGCTACACCTTC
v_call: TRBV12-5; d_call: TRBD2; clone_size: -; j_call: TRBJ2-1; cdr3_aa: CASGSGLAGPSSYNEQFF; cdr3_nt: TGTGCTAGTGGTTCGGGACTAGCGGGGCCGAGCTCCTACAATGAGCAGTTCTTC
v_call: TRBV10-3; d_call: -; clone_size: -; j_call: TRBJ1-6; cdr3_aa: CAISVGMEGSPLHF; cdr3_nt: TGTGCCATCAGTGTGGGGATGGAGGGTTCACCCCTCCACTTT
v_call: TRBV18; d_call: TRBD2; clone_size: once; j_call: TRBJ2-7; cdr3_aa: CASSRGLAGDYEQYF; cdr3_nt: TGTGCCAGCTCACGGGGACTAGCGGGAGACTACGAGCAGTACTTC
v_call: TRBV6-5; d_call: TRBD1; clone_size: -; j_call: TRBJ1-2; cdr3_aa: CASGRTGAYGYTF; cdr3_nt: TGTGCCAGCGGGAGGACAGGGGCCTATGGCTACACCTTC
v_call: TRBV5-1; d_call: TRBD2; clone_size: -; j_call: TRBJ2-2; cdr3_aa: CGTRSGTSVVDGELFF; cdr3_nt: TGCGGCACCCGATCCGGGACTAGCGTGGTCGACGGGGAGCTGTTTTTT
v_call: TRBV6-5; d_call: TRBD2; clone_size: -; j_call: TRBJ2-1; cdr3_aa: CASSPGTSDNEQFF; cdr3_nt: TGTGCCAGCAGTCCCGGGACTAGCGACAATGAGCAGTTCTTC
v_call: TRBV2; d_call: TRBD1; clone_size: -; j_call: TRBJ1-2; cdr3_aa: CASRRTGNYGYTF; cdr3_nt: TGTGCCAGCCGAAGGACAGGGAACTATGGCTACACCTTC
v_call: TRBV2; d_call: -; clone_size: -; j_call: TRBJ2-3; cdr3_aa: CASSINHPRDTQYF; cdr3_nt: TGTGCCAGCAGTATAAACCACCCTCGGGATACGCAGTATTTT
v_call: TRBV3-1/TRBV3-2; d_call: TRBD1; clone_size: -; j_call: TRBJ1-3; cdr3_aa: CASSRGQGARPGNTIYF; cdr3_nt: TGTGCCAGCAGTCGGGGGCAGGGGGCCCGACCTGGAAACACCATATATTTT
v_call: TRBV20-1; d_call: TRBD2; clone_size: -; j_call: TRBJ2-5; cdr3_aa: CSASPGTSGSKTQYF; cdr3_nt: TGCAGTGCTAGTCCTGGGACTAGCGGGAGCAAGACCCAGTACTTC
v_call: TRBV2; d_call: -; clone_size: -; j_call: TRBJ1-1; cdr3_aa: CASSEQGRNTEAFF; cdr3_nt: TGTGCCAGCAGTGAACAAGGGCGGAACACTGAAGCTTTCTTT
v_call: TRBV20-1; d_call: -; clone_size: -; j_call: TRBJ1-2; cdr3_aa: CSASEGDFGYTF; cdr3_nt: TGCAGTGCTAGTGAGGGGGACTTTGGCTACACCTTC
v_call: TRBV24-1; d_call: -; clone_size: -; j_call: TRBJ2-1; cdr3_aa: CATSDSTAQFF; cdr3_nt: TGTGCCACCAGTGATTCGACAGCTCAGTTCTTC
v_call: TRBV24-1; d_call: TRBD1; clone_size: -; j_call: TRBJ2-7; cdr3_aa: CATSDLQWQGAYEQYF; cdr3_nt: TGTGCCACCAGTGATTTGCAATGGCAGGGGGCCTACGAGCAGTACTTC
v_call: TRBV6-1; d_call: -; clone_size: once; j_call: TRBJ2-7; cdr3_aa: CASSEALRAARGGYEQYF; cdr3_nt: TGTGCCAGCAGTGAAGCGCTTCGAGCGGCGAGGGGGGGGTACGAGCAGTACTTC
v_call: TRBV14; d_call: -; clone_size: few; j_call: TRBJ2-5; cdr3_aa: CASSQDSVRSADRQETQYF; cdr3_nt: TGTGCCAGCAGCCAAGATTCGGTCCGGTCGGCGGACCGCCAAGAGACCCAGTACTTC
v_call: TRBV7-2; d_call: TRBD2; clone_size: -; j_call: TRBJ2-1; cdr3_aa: CASSLVTLAGGPWNEQFF; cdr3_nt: TGTGCCAGCAGCTTAGTAACTCTAGCGGGAGGGCCTTGGAATGAGCAGTTCTTC
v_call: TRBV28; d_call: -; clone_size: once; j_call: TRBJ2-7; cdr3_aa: CASSPQTGIINYEQYF; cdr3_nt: TGTGCCAGCAGTCCCCAAACAGGGATAATTAACTACGAGCAGTACTTC
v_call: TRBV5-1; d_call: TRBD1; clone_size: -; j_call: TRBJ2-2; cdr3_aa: CASSLETGDGELFF; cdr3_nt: TGCGCCAGCAGCTTGGAAACAGGGGACGGGGAGCTGTTTTTT
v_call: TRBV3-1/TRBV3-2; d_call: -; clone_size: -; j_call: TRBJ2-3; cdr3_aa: CASSQDKLGSADTQYF; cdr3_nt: TGTGCCAGCAGCCAAGATAAATTGGGGTCCGCAGATACGCAGTATTTT
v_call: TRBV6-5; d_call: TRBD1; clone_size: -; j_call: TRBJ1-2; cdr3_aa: CATSGQGYGYTF; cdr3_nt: TGTGCCACCTCGGGACAGGGATATGGCTACACCTTC
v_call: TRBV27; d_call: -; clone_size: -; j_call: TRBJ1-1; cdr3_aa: CASSFSVNTEAFF; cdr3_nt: TGTGCCAGCAGTTTCTCGGTGAACACTGAAGCTTTCTTT
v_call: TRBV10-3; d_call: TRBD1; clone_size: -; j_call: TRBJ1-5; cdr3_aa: CAISEQGVSNQPQHF; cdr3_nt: TGTGCCATCAGTGAACAGGGGGTTAGCAATCAGCCCCAGCATTTT
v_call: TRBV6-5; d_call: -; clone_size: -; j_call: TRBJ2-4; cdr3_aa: CATAPFRDRLNIQYF; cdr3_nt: TGTGCCACGGCGCCTTTCCGGGACCGCCTAAACATTCAGTACTTC
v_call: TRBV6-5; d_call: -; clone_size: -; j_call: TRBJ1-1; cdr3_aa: CASSYSGTGNTEAFF; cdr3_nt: TGTGCCAGCAGTTACTCGGGTACGGGGAACACTGAAGCTTTCTTT
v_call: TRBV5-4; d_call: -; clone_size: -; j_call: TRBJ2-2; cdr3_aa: CASSSTGGPNTGELFF; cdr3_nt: TGTGCCAGCAGCTCCACGGGGGGCCCGAACACCGGGGAGCTGTTTTTT
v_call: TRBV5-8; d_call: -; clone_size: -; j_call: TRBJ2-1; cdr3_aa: CASSLRVVGGNEQFF; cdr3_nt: TGTGCCAGCAGCTTGAGAGTGGTAGGGGGCAATGAGCAGTTCTTC
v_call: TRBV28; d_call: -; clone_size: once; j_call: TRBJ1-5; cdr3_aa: CASILGGGQGNQPQHF; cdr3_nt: TGTGCCAGCATACTAGGAGGGGGACAAGGTAATCAGCCCCAGCATTTT
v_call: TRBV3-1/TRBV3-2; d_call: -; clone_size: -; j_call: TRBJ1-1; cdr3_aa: CASSQGIPGPERLGTEAFF; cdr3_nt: TGTGCCAGCAGCCAAGGAATACCGGGCCCGGAGCGATTGGGCACTGAAGCTTTCTTT
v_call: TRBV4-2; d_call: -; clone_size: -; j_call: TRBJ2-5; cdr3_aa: CASSQVGGLASKGSETQYF; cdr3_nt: TGTGCCAGCAGCCAAGTCGGAGGGCTAGCGTCTAAGGGCTCGGAGACCCAGTACTTC
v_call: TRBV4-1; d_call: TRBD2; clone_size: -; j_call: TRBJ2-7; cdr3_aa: CASSQGLANYEQYF; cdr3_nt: TGCGCCAGCAGCCAGGGACTAGCGAACTACGAGCAGTACTTC
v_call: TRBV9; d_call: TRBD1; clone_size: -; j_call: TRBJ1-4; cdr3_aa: CASSVAMQGGEKLFF; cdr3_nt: TGTGCCAGCAGCGTAGCTATGCAGGGGGGCGAAAAACTGTTTTTT
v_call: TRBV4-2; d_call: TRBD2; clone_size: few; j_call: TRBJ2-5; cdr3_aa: CASSQDLSSGSETQYF; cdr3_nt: TGTGCCAGCAGCCAAGATCTTTCTAGCGGGAGTGAGACCCAGTACTTC
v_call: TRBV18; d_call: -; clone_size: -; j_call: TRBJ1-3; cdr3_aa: CASSRSSGNTIYF; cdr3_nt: TGTGCCAGCTCCCGGAGCTCTGGAAACACCATATATTTT
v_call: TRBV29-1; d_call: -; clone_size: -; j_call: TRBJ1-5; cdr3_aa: CSVGEKGNQPQHF; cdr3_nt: TGCAGCGTTGGGGAGAAGGGGAATCAGCCCCAGCATTTT
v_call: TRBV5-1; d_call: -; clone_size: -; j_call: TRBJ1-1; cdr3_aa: CASSLSGPRNTEAFF; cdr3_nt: TGCGCCAGCAGCTTGTCGGGACCGAGGAACACTGAAGCTTTCTTT
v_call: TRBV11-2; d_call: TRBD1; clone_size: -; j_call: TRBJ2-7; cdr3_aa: CASSSNGQGSYEQYF; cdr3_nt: TGTGCCAGCAGCAGCAACGGACAGGGGTCCTACGAGCAGTACTTC
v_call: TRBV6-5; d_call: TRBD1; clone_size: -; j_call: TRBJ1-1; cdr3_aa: CASSRQGALSTEAFF; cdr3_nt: TGTGCCAGCAGTCGACAGGGGGCGCTTAGCACTGAAGCTTTCTTT
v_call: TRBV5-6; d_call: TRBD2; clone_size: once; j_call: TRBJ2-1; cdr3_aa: CASSLDSGRTYNEQFF; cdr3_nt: TGTGCCAGCAGCTTGGACAGCGGGAGAACCTACAATGAGCAGTTCTTC
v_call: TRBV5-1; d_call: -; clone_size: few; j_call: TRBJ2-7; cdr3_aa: CASSIDRPFSYEQYF; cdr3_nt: TGCGCCAGCAGCATAGACAGGCCATTCTCCTACGAGCAGTACTTC
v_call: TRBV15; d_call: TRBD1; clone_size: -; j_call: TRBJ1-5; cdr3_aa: CATSTGGGGYSNQPQHF; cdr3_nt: TGTGCCACCAGCACAGGGGGAGGGGGGTATAGCAATCAGCCCCAGCATTTT
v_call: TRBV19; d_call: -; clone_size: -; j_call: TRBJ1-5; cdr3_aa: CASRTLPGPQHF; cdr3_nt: TGTGCCAGTAGGACACTCCCGGGGCCCCAGCATTTT
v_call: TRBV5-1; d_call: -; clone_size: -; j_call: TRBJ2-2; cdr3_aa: CASTHGNSNTGELFF; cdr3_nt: TGCGCCAGTACGCACGGTAATTCGAACACCGGGGAGCTGTTTTTT
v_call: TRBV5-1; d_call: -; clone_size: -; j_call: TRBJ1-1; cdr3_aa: CASSFSSGNLMNTEAFF; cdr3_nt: TGCGCCAGCAGCTTTTCGTCAGGGAACCTCATGAACACTGAAGCTTTCTTT
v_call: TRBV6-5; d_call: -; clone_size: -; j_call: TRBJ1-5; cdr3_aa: CASSFLREGQPQHF; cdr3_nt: TGTGCCAGCAGTTTTCTGAGAGAGGGTCAGCCCCAGCATTTT
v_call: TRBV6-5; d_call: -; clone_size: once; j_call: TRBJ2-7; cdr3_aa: CASSLDEQYF; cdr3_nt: TGTGCCAGCAGTTTAGACGAGCAGTACTTC
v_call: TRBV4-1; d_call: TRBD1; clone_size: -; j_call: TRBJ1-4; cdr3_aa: CASSQDQGADEKLFF; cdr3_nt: TGCGCCAGCAGCCAAGATCAGGGGGCGGATGAAAAACTGTTTTTT
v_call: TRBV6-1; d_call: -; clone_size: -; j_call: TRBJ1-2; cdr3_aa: CASSELGVTEGYGYTF; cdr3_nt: TGTGCCAGCAGTGAACTCGGAGTTACAGAGGGCTATGGCTACACCTTC
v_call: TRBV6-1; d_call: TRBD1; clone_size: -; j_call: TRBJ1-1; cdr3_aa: CASSEATPGQGAFLYTEAFF; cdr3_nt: TGTGCCAGCAGTGAAGCTACTCCGGGACAGGGGGCTTTTTTGTACACTGAAGCTTTCTTT